The entry that follows covers one T cell receptor beta chain sequence. Using immunoSEQ multiplex PCR, the repertoire was profiled, and TCRdb retains in-frame clones only, with some absent. The sample consists of just under 50,000 clones, about 91% of them appearing once. After removal of 2 bases from V and 2 bases from J, the junction contained 4 bases not matched to a gene. From germline, CDR1 is SGHDN and CDR2 FVKESK. CDR3 size: 16 residues. This specimen belongs to a study of T cell changes during pregnancy in multiple sclerosis. J is TRBJ2-1 and V is TRBV14, with TRBD2 matching 9 bases. The sample in question was CD8+ T cells from peripheral blood mononuclear cells, obtained after pregnancy. The TCR originated in a female donor with multiple sclerosis, enrolled in a pregnancy study. The CDR3 coding sequence is TGTGCCAGCAGCCAACTTAGCGGGGGCGCCTACAATGAGCAGTTCTTC. Its protein product is CASSQLSGGAYNEQFF.